The 7 T cell receptor beta chains reported below all come from one sample, sequenced in a study of cytomegalovirus exposure and HLA in healthy donors. Researchers ran the PCR with 60 Vbeta and 13 Jbeta primers. The data were produced by immunoSEQ multiplex PCR, yet TCRdb's version contains in-frame clones alone and is incomplete. This table has around 100,000 clones, approximately 58% appearing once. The sample taken for sequencing was PBMCs. The receptors shown here come from a woman aged 25 to 45 in good health and CMV-seronegative.

The gene calls are TRBV11-1 and TRBJ1-1; unclear D gene. CDR3 size: 14 residues. From germline, CDR1 is SGHAT and CDR2 FQDESV (reference sequence). V lost 5 bases to trimming and J lost 1 base, with 11 bases between them. Here the CDR3 DNA reads TGTGCCAGCAGCCATGGACGGGGGAACACTGAAGCTTTCTTT. It encodes CASSHGRGNTEAFF.

A few counts support this clone. The chain uses TRBV4-1 and TRBJ2-3; a weak D match, TRBD2 (5 bases). The CDR3 extends over 13 amino acids. Germline-derived CDR1 and CDR2 are MGHRA and YSYEKL. The ends were cut back, 6 bases at V and 5 bases at J, with 12 bases in the middle. Written as DNA, the CDR3 is TGCGCCAGCAGTCCGACACGGGAAGATACGCAGTATTTT. This codes for CASSPTREDTQYF.

V usage is TRBV18 and J usage is TRBJ2-7, with 10 bases fitting TRBD1. V lost 0 bases, J lost 5 bases, and 4 bases stayed unmatched. Germline-derived CDR1 and CDR2 are KGHSH and LQKENI. There are 15 residues in the CDR3. The CDR3 loop is CASSPPTGGLNEQYF. CDR3 DNA sequence: TGTGCCAGCTCACCACCGACAGGGGGCCTGAACGAGCAGTACTTC.

This clone turned up a few times. The gene calls are TRBV5-6 and TRBJ2-7; TRBD1 agrees at 9 bases. Looked up from germline, CDR1 is SGHDT and CDR2 is YYEEEE. The V segment lost 4 bases and the J segment 1 base; nucleotides outside the gene matches: 9. This CDR3 is built from 16 residues. CDR3 in DNA: TGTGCCAGCAGCCAACCCGGGACAGGGATATCCTACGAGCAGTACTTC. As protein: CASSQPGTGISYEQYF. The full variable domain, in which reference TRBV5-6 and TRBJ2-7 provide the parts outside the CDR3, is DAGVTQSPTHLIKTRGQQVTLRCSPKSGHDTVSWYQQALGQGPQFIFQYYEEEERQRGNFPDRFSGHQFPNYSSELNVNALLLGDSALYLCASSQPGTGISYEQYFGPGTRLTVT.

The chain combines TRBV4-2 with TRBJ2-1; D not certain. Trimming removed 3 bases at V and 9 bases at J, with 9 bases between. The length of the CDR3 is 12 residues. Germline V lookup: CDR1 LGHNA, CDR2 YNFKEQ. CDR3 in amino acids: CASSHQTGEQFF. The CDR3 nucleotides read TGTGCCAGCAGCCACCAAACGGGTGAGCAGTTCTTC.

This chain joins TRBV2 and TRBJ1-5; 8 bases align to TRBD1. The CDR3 runs 14 residues. Germline-derived CDR1 and CDR2 are SNHLY and FYNNEI. Trimming cost V 6 bases and J 0 bases; bases outside gene matches: 1. The CDR3 is CASSRGLSNQPQHF. In DNA, the CDR3 is TGTGCCAGCAGCAGGGGGCTTAGCAATCAGCCCCAGCATTTT. The full variable domain, completed using reference TRBV2 and TRBJ1-5, is EPEVTQTPSHQVTQMGQEVILRCVPISNHLYFYWYRQILGQKVEFLVSFYNNEISEKSEIFDDQFSVERPDGSNFTLKIRSTKLEDSAMYFCASSRGLSNQPQHFGDGTRLSIL.

The chain uses TRBV13 and TRBJ2-7; 10 positions agree with TRBD1. J was trimmed by 2 bases and V by 0 bases; bases with no gene match: 1. Germline-derived CDR1 and CDR2 are PRHDT and FYEKMQ (reference sequence). The CDR3 spans 15 residues. CDR3 nucleotides: TGTGCCAGCAGCTTAGGGGGGACAGGGGCCTACGAGCAGTACTTC. It is translated as CASSLGGTGAYEQYF.